Given below is one TCR beta chain in context. Its antigen is not known. Produced via immunoSEQ multiplex PCR; TCRdb's table is partial and in-frame only. The repertoire consists of 150,000 to 200,000 clones, with 70% to 90% occurring once and the leading ten covering roughly 4%. The data derive from a study of T cell responses to AZD1222 COVID-19 vaccine. Notes on the study in general: Only a handful of people who got AZD1222 tested seropositive at baseline. Epitopes outside B.1.351 and B.1.1.7 mutated regions reportedly drew nearly half of spike TCRs. Donors in the cohort were predominantly white British and more often female, and clonal diversity was possibly underestimated. Spike was spanned by vaccine-associated CD4 TCRs, with dominance at 160-218 and 743-854.

The sample was peripheral blood, taken 28 days after the second AZD1222 dose. This sequence was found in an adult who received the AZD1222 COVID-19 vaccine.

CDR3 region: CASSKQGDTEAFF. In DNA form, the CDR3 reads TGTGCCAGCAGTAAACAGGGGGACACTGAAGCTTTCTTT. The rearrangement links TRBV2 to TRBJ1-1; TRBD1 agrees at 8 bases. The CDR3 has 13 amino acids. Germline loops: CDR1 SNHLY, CDR2 FYNNEI. V was clipped by 5 bases and J by 3 bases; unmatched bases: 2. Together with reference TRBV2 and TRBJ1-1, the CDR3 gives the full variable domain: EPEVTQTPSHQVTQMGQEVILRCVPISNHLYFYWYRQILGQKVEFLVSFYNNEISEKSEIFDDQFSVERPDGSNFTLKIRSTKLEDSAMYFCASSKQGDTEAFFGQGTRLTVV.